This TCR beta chain was recorded in a study of shared clonotypes between healthy human individuals. On the study more broadly: A few men and a couple of women, aged 18 to 49, were donors.

Overall study findings and caveats: Sequencing depth was predicted to influence how clonotypes are shared among donors. Generally, estimated richness proved larger in naive subsets than it did in memory subsets.

Per the original data handling: Owing to the provision of junction-only sequences devoid of quality scores by immunoSEQ, filtering differed. Generated by immunoSEQ multiplex PCR, the TCRdb table keeps only in-frame clones and is missing some. For V, J and clone size, that table is used; D and trimming come from the DNA. The data contain around 580,000 clones, roughly 98% of them singletons. The naive CD8 population came from CD45RO-negative cells selected for CCR7, without terminally differentiated effector memory CD45RA+ cells. Turning to this clone: The antigen is unknown.

This receptor was taken from a man under 40 in good health. The material sequenced was naive CD8+ T cells sorted from blood.

As DNA, the CDR3 is TGTGCCAGCAGTTACGATCCTACGGGTGGGTTTATCGAGCAGTACTTC. Amino acids: CASSYDPTGGFIEQYF. The chain uses TRBV6-6 and TRBJ2-7; D ambiguous. The V gene lost 2 bases and the J gene lost 6 bases, with 20 bases spanning the gap. CDR3 size: 16 residues. Germline-derived CDR1 and CDR2 are MNHNY and SVGAGI (reference sequence).